Shown below are 16 T cell receptor delta chains from a single sample sequenced in a study of delta chains in infants with herpesvirus infections. TCR cDNA was made from PBMC RNA with gamma- and delta-chain-specific primers. TCRdb re-called the RT-PCR reads using CATT. The repertoire includes several hundred delta-chain clones, around 32% of them detected once, and 24% sits in the top ten. The sample in question was peripheral blood, obtained at time point 2 of longitudinal follow-up. These receptors came from a human donor who was a Ugandan infant, either HIV-exposed or HIV-unexposed (not recorded which).

Sample share makes this clone large. The chain carries TRAV29/DV5 and TRDJ1, with D perhaps TRDD2 (5 bases). V lost 0 bases to trimming and J lost 0 bases, with 27 bases between them. The V gene's germline CDR1 is NSMFDY and CDR2 ISSIKDK. This CDR3 contains 20 residues. The CDR3 loop is CAASGSENFPCPPHTDKLIF. The CDR3 DNA reads TGTGCAGCAAGCGGGTCGGAGAACTTCCCCTGCCCGCCGCACACCGATAAACTCATCTTT.

The chain carries TRDV2 and TRDJ1; TRDD3 matches at 12 bases. The CDR3 runs 16 residues. V was clipped by 6 bases and J by 3 bases; unmatched bases: 10. Germline assignment: CDR1 GEAIGNYY and CDR2 EKD. CDR3 amino acids: CACSGVLGDTADKLIF. The CDR3 DNA is TGTGCCTGTTCAGGAGTACTGGGGGATACTGCCGATAAACTCATCTTT.

In this sample, this clone turned up once. The J gene is TRDJ1, the V gene TRDV1, with TRDD3 matching 9 bases. The CDR3 has 15 amino acids. Germline trimming cut 3 bases from V and 4 bases from J; bases unmatched to any gene: 6. CDR1 is TSWWSYY and CDR2 is QGS in the germline V gene. The DNA for the CDR3 is TGTGCTCTTGGGGATCTACACTGGGGGAACGATAAACTCATCTTT. It encodes CALGDLHWGNDKLIF.

By proportion, this clone is large. The identical CDR3 is also encoded by other nucleotide sequences in the sample. The chain combines TRDV1 with TRDJ1, with TRDD3 matching over 8 bases. The germline CDR1 and CDR2 sequences are TSWWSYY and QGS. Trimming took 0 bases from V and 0 from J; bases not matched to a gene: 12. CDR3 size: 19 residues. The CDR3 region is CALGELRPWGKQYTDKLIF. CDR3 coding DNA: TGTGCTCTTGGGGAACTAAGGCCCTGGGGGAAACAGTACACCGATAAACTCATCTTT.

Points on this clone: A much bigger clone sits one base away, suggesting this may be a read error. This chain links TRDV2 with TRDJ2; 7 bases are a match to TRDD3. Germline V CDR1 and CDR2: GEAIGNYY, EKD. The CDR3 has 18 residues. DNA of the CDR3: TGTGCCCGTGACACCCTCCTAGGGGGGGATCCGGCGACAGCACAACTCTTCTTT. Residues: CARDTLLGGDPATAQLFF.

Within the sample, this clone is large (0.1 to 1%). In the same sample, other DNA sequences code for this CDR3. The rearrangement joins TRDV1 to TRDJ1; TRDD3 might be the D (5 bases). CDR1 and CDR2 from the germline V gene are TSWWSYY and QGS. V was cut by 0 bases and J by 4 bases, with 12 bases left in between. CDR3 size: 15 residues. This CDR3 reads CALGELRGYFDKLIF. The CDR3 DNA reads TGTGCTCTTGGGGAACTCCGAGGATATTTCGATAAACTCATCTTT.

As regards this clone: Just one base apart from a much larger clone, this may be a read error. V gene TRDV2 combines with J gene TRDJ1; 10 bases map to TRDD3. This CDR3 is built from 17 residues. Trimming cost V 1 base and J 7 bases; bases outside gene matches: 14. In germline, CDR1 is GEAIGNYY, CDR2 EKD. The CDR3, as DNA: TGTGCCTGTGACACGGCATTTCGGCTGGGGGATATGTTTAAACTCATCTTT. As protein: CACDTAFRLGDMFKLIF.

This clone appeared once. A much larger clone is a single base away; this may be a read error. V gene TRDV1 combines with J gene TRDJ1; D possibly corresponds to TRDD3 (5 bases). Germline loops: CDR1 TSWWSYY, CDR2 QGS. V was clipped by 1 base and J by 4 bases, with 13 bases between them. The CDR3 length is 15 residues. CDR3 DNA sequence: TGTGCTCTTGGGGAACGCCGAGGATATTTCGATAAACTCATCTTT. This encodes CALGERRGYFDKLIF.

This chain uses TRDV1 with TRDJ1, with D possibly TRDD2 on 6 matching bases. Germline V CDR1 and CDR2: TSWWSYY, QGS. CDR3 length equals 24 residues. Trimming took 0 bases from V and 2 from J, leaving 37 bases between them. In DNA, the CDR3 is TGTGCTCTTGGGGAACTAGGGGCTACCGGTGCCGTCTTCCTCTTACTACATGCGACCGATAAACTCATCTTT. Its protein product is CALGELGATGAVFLLLHATDKLIF.

The chain uses TRDV2 and TRDJ1; D remains unclear. Germline V gives CDR1 GEAIGNYY, CDR2 EKD. Between the trimmed V and J ends, which lost 7 bases and 2 bases, there was a span of 13 bases. The CDR3 loop spans 13 amino acids. Here the CDR3 DNA reads TGTGCCTGCAAGGGCCTTACGACCGATAAACTCATCTTT. This gives the protein CACKGLTTDKLIF.

This clone was seen only a few times. The genes are TRAV38-2/DV8 and TRDJ1; D possibly uses TRDD2 or TRDD3 (6 bases each). CDR1 is TSESDYY and CDR2 is QEAYKQQN in the germline V gene. V lost 9 bases and J 4 bases, leaving 28 bases between the germline ends. CDR3 size: 17 residues. CDR3 loop: CASFRLLGGTSGDKLIF. Here the CDR3 DNA reads TGTGCTTCCTTCCGCCTATTGGGGGGCACGTCGGGCGATAAACTCATCTTT.

As for this clone: Only one base separates this from a far larger clonotype, so it likely reflects a read error. The sample contains more than one DNA sequence encoding this CDR3. The V and J genes are TRDV2 and TRDJ1; weak D call: TRDD3 (6 bases). This CDR3 has 15 amino acids. CDR1 GEAIGNYY and CDR2 EKD come from the germline V gene. Trimming took 0 bases from V and 5 from J, leaving 15 bases between them. CDR3 loop: CACDTVGGPRDKLIF. For the CDR3, the DNA is TGTGCCTGTGACACCGTGGGGGGACCTAGGGATAAACTCATCTTT.

This clone is classed as large (0.1 to 1%). The chain is built from TRDV2 and TRDJ1; 9 bases map to TRDD3. CDR1 and CDR2 (germline): GEAIGNYY, EKD. Trimming removed 1 base from V and 0 bases from J; junction bases left unmatched: 23. The CDR3 has 22 amino acids. The CDR3 nucleotides read TGTGCCTGTGACACTCTAGTCGGGGGGGATACTTTAACTCGAGGGTACACCGATAAACTCATCTTT. Amino acid sequence: CACDTLVGGDTLTRGYTDKLIF.

In its sample, this clone is large. The gene calls are TRDV2 and TRDJ1; TRDD3 is a possible D gene (6 bases). V lost 3 bases, J lost 4 bases, and 38 bases lay in between. CDR1 GEAIGNYY and CDR2 EKD come from the germline V gene. The CDR3 has 22 residues. The CDR3 is CACDPASSTLKRDKSANDKLIF. In DNA, the CDR3 is TGTGCCTGTGACCCCGCGTCATCTACCTTGAAAAGGGATAAATCGGCAAACGATAAACTCATCTTT.

The CDR3 DNA is TGTGCCTGTGACACCGTACTGGGGGATACGCGCTCCTGGGACACCCGACAGATGTTTTTC. Amino acids: CACDTVLGDTRSWDTRQMFF. The chain recombines TRDV2 with TRDJ3, with 13 nucleotides matching TRDD3. J gave up 0 bases and V 0 bases, and 4 bases lay outside the gene matches. The CDR3 is made up of 20 amino acids. Looked up from germline, CDR1 is GEAIGNYY and CDR2 is EKD.

Comment on this clone: Being one base from a much bigger clone, this may be a read error. The J gene is TRDJ1, the V gene TRDV1; weak D call: TRDD3 (5 bases). Trimming stripped 8 bases from V and 0 bases from J, with 22 bases between. Germline V CDR1 and CDR2: TSWWSYY, QGS. The CDR3 contains 17 residues. The CDR3 bases are TGTGCTCTTTCCTCCCCGGAGACAGGGGGTTACACCGATAAACTCATCTTT. Encoded protein: CALSSPETGGYTDKLIF.